This TCR beta chain was found in a study of T-cell memory formation after mild COVID-19. Turning to the study itself: TCR clusters showed largely donor specificity.

This clonotype has at least ten counts. TCRdb processed the 5' RACE reads anew with MiXCR; each CDR3 protein has one entry. Here the sample spans hundreds of thousands of distinct CDR3 sequences, roughly 17% being singletons. This CDR3 contains 17 residues. V dropped 1 base and J dropped 2 bases, with 15 bases sitting between them. Germline CDR1 is LGHNA and CDR2 is YSLEER. The chain has TRBV4-3 and TRBJ1-3; D remains ambiguous. The sample was PBMCs or a T cell subset sorted from them (not recorded which). The sequence came from a man aged 18-30 years who had mild COVID-19 (a few samples of this study predate the infection). Cell type and time point are not known. The CDR3 is CASSQAYKVITGNTIYF. CDR3 sequence (DNA): TGCGCCAGCAGCCAAGCCTACAAGGTCATAACTGGAAACACCATATATTTT.